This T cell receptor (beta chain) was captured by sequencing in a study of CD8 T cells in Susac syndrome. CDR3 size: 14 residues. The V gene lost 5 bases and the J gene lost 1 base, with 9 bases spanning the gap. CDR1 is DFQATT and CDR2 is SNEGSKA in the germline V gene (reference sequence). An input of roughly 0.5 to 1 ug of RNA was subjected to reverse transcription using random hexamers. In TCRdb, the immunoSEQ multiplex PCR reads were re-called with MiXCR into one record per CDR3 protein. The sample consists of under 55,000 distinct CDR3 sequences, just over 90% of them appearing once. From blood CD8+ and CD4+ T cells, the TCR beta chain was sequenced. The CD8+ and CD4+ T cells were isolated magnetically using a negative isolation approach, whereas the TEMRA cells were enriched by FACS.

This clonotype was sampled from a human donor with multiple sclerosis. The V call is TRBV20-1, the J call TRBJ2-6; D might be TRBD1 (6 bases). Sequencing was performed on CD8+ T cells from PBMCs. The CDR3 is CSAWDISGANVLTF. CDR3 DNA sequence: TGCAGTGCTTGGGACATATCTGGGGCCAACGTCCTGACTTTC.